The clone carrying this TCR beta chain was seen a few times. The antigen is unknown. Germline CDR1 and CDR2: MNHNS and SASEGT. V lost 6 bases and J lost 1; bases outside the gene matches: 9. The CDR3 is 16 amino acids. This sample was included in a study of vaccination and CD4 T cells after COVID-19. Study background: Samples after vaccination came a median roughly 74 days past dose two, ranging 14 to 241. Each of the control cultures got a CEFX pool, an HIV-1 Nef pool, or no peptide.

The treatment was: roughly ten-day PBMC culture with coronavirus spike peptide pools or control peptides (ViraFEST assay). Peptide-pool expansion of antigen-specific T cells preceded TCR sequencing in ViraFEST. With the Oncomine TCR Beta short-read assay, DNA from cultured CD4+ T cells was sequenced. In TCRdb, the PCR reads were re-called with MiXCR into one record per CDR3 protein. This sample has 8,500 to 9,000 distinct CDR3 sequences; around 60% occur once, and the top ten carry about 14%. The source of this sequence is a human donor with COVID-19. The source material was cultured CD4+ T cells from blood, sampled after SARS-CoV-2 vaccination. This chain connects TRBV6-1 to TRBJ2-5; 9 nucleotides match TRBD2. CDR3: CASSRSGGTIQETQYF. CDR3 in DNA: TGTGCCAGCAGCCGAAGCGGGGGGACTATCCAAGAGACCCAGTACTTC.